This T cell receptor (beta chain) is from a study of cytomegalovirus exposure and HLA in healthy donors (dated 2017 in TCRdb). Turning to the overall study: An earlier analysis of fewer than 750 of the donors reported approximately 260 Gb of sequence data and 95 million to 130 million unique TCR beta sequences obtained from approximately 180 million T cells. An early release covering roughly 600 HLA-typed donors comprised around 300 gigabases of sequencing data and some 79 million unique TCR sequences. The genetic ancestry cluster associated with self-reported Caucasian donors included 65% to 90% of the 350 to 500 genotyped donors. The study aimed to test whether signatures of past pathogen exposure could be identified by cataloging public T cell receptors. The study profiled the T cell repertoires of 666 subjects by immunosequencing and related them to cytomegalovirus serostatus. In addition to the first cohort of around 670 subjects, a separate validation cohort of some 120 different subjects was used. To predict cytomegalovirus infection status, the study brought together high-throughput TCR immunosequencing, statistical association of individual TCRs with disease status, and machine learning. A later analysis re-analyzed previously published TCR beta repertoires from about 600 donors and added high-resolution HLA genotyping to study TCR occurrence patterns. Rather than using new phenotypic data, the later analysis identified candidate immune exposures from TCR beta sequences and from how often those sequences occurred across donors. An earlier analysis of 587 of the donors used high-throughput TCR beta sequencing to judge whether each TCR beta V gene segment behaved as functional or pseudogenic. Donor age, sex, ethnicity and CMV serostatus were compiled alongside the repertoire data. A later genetic analysis used genome-wide SNP genotypes for about 65% of the roughly 670 donors, treating that subset as a discovery cohort. All discovery cohort repertoires had been generated using a single sequencing platform. Class I and class II HLA loci were covered by the typing at four-digit resolution. Typing coverage varied by locus: roughly 629-640 donors for A, B, C, DRB1 and DQB1; 500 to 550 for DQA1; 606 for DPA1; 400 to 480 for DPB1. Because of strong linkage in the cohort, five DR-DQ haplotypes were treated as single units for association and clustering. Among 398 genotyped donors of the cohort, an average of around 240,000 unique TCR beta nucleotide sequences were sequenced per donor, around 20% of them non-productive.

In total, around 600 healthy bone marrow donors made up the cohort. At the time of sampling, every cohort member was nominally healthy, though immune exposures that went unrecorded were likely present. The donor was CMV seropositive and was included in the group of 300 or so seropositive cohort members. A peripheral blood sample was collected from each donor, and TCR beta sequencing was performed on peripheral blood mononuclear cells. Genomic DNA extraction from the blood cell samples was performed with the Qiagen DNeasy Blood Extraction Kit. About this clone: The target of this receptor is not known. Base-call qualities are not available, and no considerably larger clone is one nucleotide away.

What the work shows at the level of the full study, not this receptor alone: In a later analysis, HLA-associated TCR beta chains showed more clonal expansion and lower generation probabilities than non-associated chains that were equally common. The only immune exposure information available for the cohort was CMV serostatus. Because HLA typing was missing for some donors at each locus, association tests included only the typed subset. About 17 rarely observed V segments, including chromosome 9 orphons, were excluded from the earlier analysis of a few hundred of the donors because counts were too low. According to the authors, the approach could potentially be generalized to other disease states and immunological phenotypes. V-gene and J-gene trimming of TCR beta chains was associated with a missense DCLRE1C variant in a later genetic analysis, and the association was replicated in an independent cohort. A total of 150 to 200 TCR beta chains were listed by the study as associated with cytomegalovirus. Cytomegalovirus status was reported to be diagnosed by the classifier with high specificity and sensitivity in both the original and validation cohorts. The presence/absence analyses assumed that sequencing depth was roughly uniform across donors, and that assumption may not be true. According to a later analysis, parvovirus B19, influenza, CMV and Epstein-Barr virus appeared linked to several top co-occurrence clusters. In a later analysis, 16,951 TCR beta sequences were associated with specific HLA alleles at a false discovery rate of 0.05. The sequencing pipeline was judged likely to have produced a cluster of highly shared sequence variants as a technical artifact. A further reported finding was that TCR beta sequences accurately predicted the HLA-A and HLA-B alleles for most subjects in the first cohort. Correlated functional status among segregating V segments might reflect linkage disequilibrium, but an unknown experimental factor could not be ruled out. An earlier analysis of around 600 of the donors showed that most TCR beta V segments appeared in productive rearrangements either about 87% or about 30% of the time, which broadly matched IMGT annotations. Because the 87-base-pair reads could not distinguish some IMGT-functional V segments, including TRBV6-2 and TRBV6-3, those segments were excluded. While some public TCRs were present in many individuals, most TCR sequences turned up only very rarely across donors. Compared with the approximately 600-donor mean, donors in an Asian-associated ancestry cluster had fewer N-insertions in productive TCRs, according to a later genetic analysis. Most CMV-associated TCR beta chains appeared to be HLA-restricted in a later analysis, and the HLA associations seemed to be driven largely by CMV exposure. Only TCR beta chains were sequenced in this cohort, and the absence of alpha or paired-chain data limited detectable features. According to a later analysis, TCR association rates differed among HLA loci, with DRB1 alleles showing the most associated TCRs and HLA-C alleles showing the fewest. In vitro tests confirmed that three of the cytomegalovirus-associated TCR beta chains recognize cytomegalovirus antigens. Strong co-occurrence of HLA alleles, especially DR and DQ, made assigning TCR associations to individual alleles difficult.

Receptor amplification or capture employed the immunoSEQ multiplex PCR assay. The multiplex PCR relied on a mix of 60 forward primers for TCR Vbeta segments and 13 reverse primers for TCR Jbeta segments. Amplification of the CDR3 region of rearranged TCR beta genes was performed with a multiplex PCR assay on genomic DNA. The Illumina HiSeq System was used to sequence the amplified TCR beta libraries as 87-base-pair reads. In the original analysis: A later analysis counted tens of millions of unique TCR beta chains across the 600 to 850 repertoires, and about 10 million of these chains were shared by at least two donors. Raw reads were error-corrected and collapsed into unique sequences by a nearest-neighbor algorithm in which closely related sequences were merged to remove PCR and sequencing errors. Alignment of CDR3 sequences to IMGT reference sequences was used to assign V, D and J gene segments. For a sequence to be retained, a match of at least six nucleotides was required to both a V gene segment and a J gene segment. A rearrangement counted as productive if the CDR3 had no stop codons and remained in frame with V and J, and every other rearrangement counted as non-productive. CDR3 was defined by IMGT convention, running from the second conserved V-encoded cysteine to the conserved J-encoded phenylalanine. In an earlier analysis of around 570 of the donors, sequences lacking an unambiguous match to a single V gene segment were excluded. An earlier analysis of a few hundred of the donors called V segments functional above 56.7% productive rearrangements and segregating when the between-donor standard deviation exceeded 5%. To diagnose cytomegalovirus status from the catalog of TCR beta chain sequences, a statistical classification framework was built. V and J gene assignment, in a later analysis, came from comparing TCR nucleotide sequences with IMGT/GENE-DB human TR gene sequences. In a later analysis, CDR3 sequences and most-parsimonious VDJ recombination scenarios were assigned using the TCRdist pipeline. In a later analysis, every TCR beta chain was defined by the combination of its CDR3 amino acid sequence and its V-gene family, and reads without a unique V-gene family were dropped. To address suspected cross-contamination and a sequencing artifact, a later analysis removed several hundred highly shared, low-generation-probability nucleotide sequences. For each public chain, a later analysis derived a clonal expansion index from normalized ranks of inferred template counts within each repertoire. A later analysis computed generation probabilities with a VDJ recombination model fitted to out-of-frame rearrangements, and checked the results against IGoR. A later analysis scored TCR-TCR, TCR-HLA and TCR-CMV co-occurrence with hypergeometric tests, applying a repertoire-size bias correction to TCR pairs. In a later analysis, false discovery rates were estimated by permuting HLA or CMV assignments 20 times. A later analysis grouped co-occurring TCRs with DBSCAN, adding TCRdist sequence similarity when clustering within HLA-allele-positive subsets. For co-occurrence clustering, repertoires with fewer than 30,000 or more than 120,000 public chains were excluded, along with 4 to 6 repertoires with anomalous nucleotide sharing. What TCRdb holds here is the immuneACCESS table cut down to in-frame rearrangements. Part of the clones is not present; checked against another copy, under half of the missing clones reflect an unresolved V gene, and the others are unexplained. V, J and clone size derive from that table, while D and trimming were established from the DNA sequence. The sample data list about 150,000 clones, and around 79% of these were observed just once. Jointly, the top ten make up about 2.9% of the sample.

The CDR3 goes from the cysteine to the phenylalanine over 13 residues. The kept DNA is CDR3 alone, 39 bases in frame from the first base. The germline V gene encodes CDR1 MNHEY and CDR2 SMNVEV (reference sequence). Trimming accounts for 6 bases at V and 11 bases at J, while the number of junction bases matched to no gene is 7. The chain is assembled from TRBV27 and TRBJ1-1, and TRBD1 aligns with 12 junction nucleotides. The sequence was collected from a man in his forties or fifties in good health and CMV-seropositive. The sequencing sample was made of PBMCs. The CDR3 amino acid sequence is: CASSWDRGRGAFF. Read as DNA, the sequence is TGTGCCAGCAGCTGGGACAGGGGGCGGGGGGCTTTCTTT.